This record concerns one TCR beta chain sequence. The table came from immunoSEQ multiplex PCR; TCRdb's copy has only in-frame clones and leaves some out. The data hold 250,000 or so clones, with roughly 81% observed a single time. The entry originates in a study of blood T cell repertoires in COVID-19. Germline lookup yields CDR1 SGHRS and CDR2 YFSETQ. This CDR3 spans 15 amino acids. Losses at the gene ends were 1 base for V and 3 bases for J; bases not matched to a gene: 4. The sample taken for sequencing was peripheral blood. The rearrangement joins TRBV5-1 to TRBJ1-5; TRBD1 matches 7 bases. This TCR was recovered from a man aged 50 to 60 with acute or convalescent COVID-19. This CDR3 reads CASSLHQGDNQPQHF. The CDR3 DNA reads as TGCGCCAGCAGCTTGCATCAGGGGGACAATCAGCCCCAGCATTTT.